One and the same sample provided the 11 T cell receptor beta chains below, sequenced in a study of T cells after yellow fever vaccination. TCRdb itself ran the 5' RACE reads through MiXCR, one entry per CDR3 protein. In the table there are about 68,000 distinct CDR3 sequences, around 7% of which are singletons. Sequences were derived from CD8+ T cells sorted from PBMCs, sampled around 45 days after the first yellow fever vaccination. These receptors originate from a man aged 18 to 29 who received the YFV17D yellow fever vaccine.

The sample holds a few counts of this clonotype. The rearrangement uses TRBV11-2 and TRBJ1-1; D unresolved. The germline V gene has CDR1 SGHAT and CDR2 FQNNGV. This CDR3 is 11 amino acids long. V lost 8 bases and J lost 2, with 6 bases in between. The CDR3: CASAANTEAFF. CDR3 DNA: TGTGCCAGCGCAGCCAACACTGAAGCTTTCTTT. Full variable domain (remainder filled in from reference TRBV11-2 and TRBJ1-1): EAGVAQSPRYKIIEKRQSVAFWCNPISGHATLYWYQQILGQGPKLLIQFQNNGVVDDSQLPKDRFSAERLKGVDSTLKIQPAKLEDSAVYLCASAANTEAFFGQGTRLTVV.

The J gene is TRBJ1-1, the V gene TRBV30; 8 bases are shared with TRBD1. J was trimmed by 3 bases and V by 7 bases; bases with no gene match: 7. The length of the CDR3 is 13 residues. Germline V gene data show CDR1 as GTSNPN and CDR2 as SVGIG (reference sequence). In DNA, the CDR3 is TGTGCCTTCACGACAGGGGCGGACACTGAAGCTTTCTTT. As protein: CAFTTGADTEAFF.

This clonotype was recorded many times. This chain links TRBV12-5 with TRBJ2-7, with 7 bases aligning to TRBD1. Germline V gene lookup returns CDR1 LGHNT and CDR2 FRNRAP. The length of the CDR3 is 15 residues. V lost 6 bases, J lost 0 bases, and 8 bases stayed unmatched. The CDR3 is CASGLGGASSYEQYF. The CDR3 DNA sequence: TGTGCTAGTGGCTTAGGGGGCGCAAGCTCCTACGAGCAGTACTTC.

The chain employs TRBV7-6 and TRBJ2-5; tentatively, D is TRBD1 or TRBD2 (5 bases each). Germline lookup yields CDR1 SGHVS and CDR2 FNYEAQ. The V end was cut by 2 bases, the J end by 5 bases, with 12 bases between. This CDR3 contains 14 residues. The DNA for the CDR3 is TGTGCCAGCAGCTTACGGGCCGGGACCGAGACCCAGTACTTC. This gives the protein CASSLRAGTETQYF.

CDR3 DNA sequence: TGTGCCAGCAGATTGAACGGATACAATCAGCCCCAGCATTTT. It yields the protein CASRLNGYNQPQHF. This chain uses TRBV6-1 with TRBJ1-5, with D uncertain. Germline loops: CDR1 MNHNS, CDR2 SASEGT. The V end lost 6 bases, the J end lost 3 bases, and 12 bases lay between the germline ends. CDR3 length: 14 amino acids.

This clonotype has a handful of counts. J is TRBJ1-5 and V is TRBV6-6; no clear D gene. The CDR3 runs 13 residues. CDR1 and CDR2 (germline): MNHNY, SVGAGI (reference sequence). Trimming took off 10 bases at V and 0 bases at J, with 10 bases between the two ends. CDR3 in amino acids: CANSPDSNQPQHF. The DNA of the CDR3 is TGTGCCAACAGCCCAGATAGCAATCAGCCCCAGCATTTT.

This clonotype turned up a few times. The CDR3 region has the DNA TGTGCCAGCAGCTTCAAGCCCGGGTCCGGGGAGCTGTTTTTT. This codes for CASSFKPGSGELFF. This chain connects TRBV7-3 to TRBJ2-2, with unresolved D. In germline, CDR1 is SGHTA, CDR2 FQGTGA. The CDR3 extends over 14 amino acids. The V end lost 3 bases, the J end lost 6 bases, and 11 bases lay between the germline ends. Supplemented by reference TRBV7-3 and TRBJ2-2, the full variable domain reads GAGVSQTPSNKVTEKGKYVELRCDPISGHTALYWYRQSLGQGPEFLIYFQGTGAADDSGLPNDRFFAVRPEGSVSTLKIQRTERGDSAVYLCASSFKPGSGELFFGEGSRLTVL.

This clonotype has just one count. Possible read error: a much larger clone is one base away. The conserved phenylalanine or tryptophan is not found at the CDR3 terminus, so this likely reflects a read error. The chain uses TRBV6-5 and TRBJ1-2; D remains unclear. Trimming took 5 bases from V and 9 from J, leaving 10 bases between them. The V gene's germline CDR1 is MNHEY and CDR2 SVGAGI. The CDR3 is 11 amino acids. CDR3 in DNA: TGTGCCAGCAGTGTGGGAGGTAGCTACACCTCC. Its protein product is CASSVGGSYTS.

This chain links TRBV7-3 with TRBJ2-5, with 7 nucleotides matching TRBD2. The CDR3 spans 15 residues. The trim removed 0 bases at V and 2 bases at J, leaving 3 bases unmatched. Germline values: CDR1 SGHTA, CDR2 FQGTGA. The CDR3 coding sequence is TGTGCCAGCAGCTTAACGGGGGGGGTACAAGAGACCCAGTACTTC. Protein product: CASSLTGGVQETQYF.

In its sample, this clonotype was seen many times. This chain links TRBV20-1 with TRBJ2-7; D unresolved. CDR1 and CDR2 from the germline V gene are DFQATT and SNEGSKA (reference sequence). This CDR3 has 14 amino acids. Trimming pared 0 bases from V and 3 bases from J, leaving 12 bases between. Here the CDR3 DNA reads TGCAGTGCTAGAGACCCGAAAATTGACTACGAGCAGTACTTC. Encoded protein: CSARDPKIDYEQYF.

This clonotype has only a few counts. V usage is TRBV2 and J usage is TRBJ2-3, with 12 bases lining up with TRBD2. The germline gives CDR1 SNHLY, CDR2 FYNNEI. Unmatched junction bases numbered 6, after V lost 4 bases and J lost 4 bases. The CDR3 has 16 residues. CDR3 coding DNA: TGTGCCAGCAGTGTCGGGACTAGCGGGTCCGCAGATACGCAGTATTTT. The encoded protein is CASSVGTSGSADTQYF. Full variable domain (missing parts from reference TRBV2 and TRBJ2-3): EPEVTQTPSHQVTQMGQEVILRCVPISNHLYFYWYRQILGQKVEFLVSFYNNEISEKSEIFDDQFSVERPDGSNFTLKIRSTKLEDSAMYFCASSVGTSGSADTQYFGPGTRLTVL.